The TCR beta chain under discussion was sequenced for a study of T-cell reconstitution after alpha-beta-depleted transplantation in children (dated by TCRdb to the mid-2010s). Broadly, across the study: T-cell immune reconstitution after TCRalphabeta/CD19-depleted allogeneic hematopoietic cell transplantation in children was quantitatively tracked in the study by means of TCR repertoire profiling.

This clonotype was counted many times. Its antigen is unknown. One base away there is no much larger clone; base qualities are not given. Libraries were made using PCR. Sequencing was carried out with an Illumina HiSeq 2500. Molecular barcoding was employed in the preparation of TCR libraries, with unique molecular identifiers being used to normalize TCRbeta repertoire quantification. TCRdb trimmed the raw reads at Q25, called clones with MiXCR and kept productive beta chains. Records with the same CDR3 protein are collapsed into one entry carrying the most frequent genes and DNA. Here the sample has about 190,000 distinct CDR3 sequences; around 7% occur a single time. The ten most abundant clones make up approximately 2.9% of the sample. The CDR3 contains 13 residues, cysteine and phenylalanine counted. Only the CDR3 DNA is retained, 39 bases long and in frame from the first base. Sequences MNHEY (CDR1) and SMNVEV (CDR2) are obtained from the germline V gene (reference sequence). At the junction V is shortened by 8 bases and J by 8 bases; bases outside the gene matches: 9.

The clonotype was recovered from a human donor who donated a stem cell graft to a child with Wiskott-Aldrich syndrome. The sequence is built from TRBV27 and TRBJ1-2; TRBD1 fits 9 bases in the junction. The sample consisted of PBMCs from the stem cell graft donor, taken from the stem cell graft. Read as DNA, the sequence is TGTGCCAGCTCGACAGGGGGATTGGAAGGCTACACCTTC. It translates to CASSTGGLEGYTF.